The entry that follows covers one TCR beta chain sequence. Using a J-beta primer mix together with a sample-barcoded 5' primer, a second PCR was run for roughly 7 to 11 cycles. TCRdb ran MiXCR on the 5' RACE reads and lists one entry per CDR3 protein. The sample shows about 800,000 distinct CDR3 sequences, around a quarter of them seen only once. This CDR3 is built from 14 residues. CDR1 is SNHLY and CDR2 is FYNNEI in the germline V gene. The data originate from a study of blood T cells in healthy people across ages. The donors, healthy Caucasians from Russia, were aged roughly 6 to 90. Isolating PBMCs gave at least 6.5 million of these cells per sample. These data were also filed under a second study, of T cells of mothers and their children. Turning to that study: Pairs that are related and pairs that are unrelated have TCR recombination output shaped similarly by thymic selection.

The V gene is TRBV2, the J gene TRBJ2-5, with D possibly TRBD2 on 5 matching bases. The DNA matches TRBJ2-7 better at its end, which makes the J call doubtful. The sample consisted of blood. The sequence was obtained from a boy between 10 and 17 years old in good health. CDR3 sequence (DNA): TGTGCCAGCAGTGCGGGGATCCCCTCCTACGAGCAGTACTTC. Translation gives CASSAGIPSYEQYF.